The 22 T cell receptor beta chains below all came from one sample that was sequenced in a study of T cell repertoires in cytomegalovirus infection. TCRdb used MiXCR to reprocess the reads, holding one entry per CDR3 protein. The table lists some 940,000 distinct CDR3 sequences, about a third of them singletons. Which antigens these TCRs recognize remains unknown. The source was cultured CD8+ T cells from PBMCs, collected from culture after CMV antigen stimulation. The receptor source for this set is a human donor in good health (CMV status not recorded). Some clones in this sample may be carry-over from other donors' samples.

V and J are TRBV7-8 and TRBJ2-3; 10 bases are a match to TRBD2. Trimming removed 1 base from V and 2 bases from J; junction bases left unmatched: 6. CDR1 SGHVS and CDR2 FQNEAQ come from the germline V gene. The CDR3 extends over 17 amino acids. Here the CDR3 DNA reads TGTGCCAGCAGCTTAGGCGAGCGGGGGGGGTTCACAGATACGCAGTATTTT. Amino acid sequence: CASSLGERGGFTDTQYF.

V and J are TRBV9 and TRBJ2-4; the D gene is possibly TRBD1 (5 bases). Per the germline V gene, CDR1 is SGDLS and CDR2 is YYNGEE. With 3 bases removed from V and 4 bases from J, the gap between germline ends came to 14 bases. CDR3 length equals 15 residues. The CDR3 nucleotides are TGTGCCAGCAGCGAGATAGGGGCGCGGAAAAACATTCAGTACTTC. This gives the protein CASSEIGARKNIQYF.

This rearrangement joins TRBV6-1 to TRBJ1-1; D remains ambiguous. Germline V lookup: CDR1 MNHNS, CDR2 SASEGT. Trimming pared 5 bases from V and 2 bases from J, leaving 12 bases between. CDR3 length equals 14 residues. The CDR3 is CASSLKIPNTEAFF. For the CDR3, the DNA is TGTGCCAGCAGTCTCAAAATTCCCAACACTGAAGCTTTCTTT.

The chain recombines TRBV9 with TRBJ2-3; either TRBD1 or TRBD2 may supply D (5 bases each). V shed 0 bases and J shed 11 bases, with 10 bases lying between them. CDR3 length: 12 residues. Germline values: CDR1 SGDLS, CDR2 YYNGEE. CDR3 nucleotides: TGTGCCAGCAGCGTAGCTGAGGGGTTGCAGTATTTT. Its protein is CASSVAEGLQYF.

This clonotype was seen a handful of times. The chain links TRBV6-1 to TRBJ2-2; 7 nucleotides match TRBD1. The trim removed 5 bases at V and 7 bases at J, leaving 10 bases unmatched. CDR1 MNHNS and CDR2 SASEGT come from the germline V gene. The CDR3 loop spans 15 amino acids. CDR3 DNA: TGTGCCAGCAGTTCAACAGGGGAATTCGACGGGGAGCTGTTTTTT. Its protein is CASSSTGEFDGELFF.

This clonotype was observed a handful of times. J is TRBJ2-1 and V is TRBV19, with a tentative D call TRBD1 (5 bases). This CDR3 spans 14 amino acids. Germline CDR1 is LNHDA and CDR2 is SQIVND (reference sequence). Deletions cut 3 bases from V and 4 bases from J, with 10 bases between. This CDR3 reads CASSIPDNYNEQFF. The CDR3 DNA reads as TGTGCCAGTAGTATCCCGGACAATTACAATGAGCAGTTCTTC.

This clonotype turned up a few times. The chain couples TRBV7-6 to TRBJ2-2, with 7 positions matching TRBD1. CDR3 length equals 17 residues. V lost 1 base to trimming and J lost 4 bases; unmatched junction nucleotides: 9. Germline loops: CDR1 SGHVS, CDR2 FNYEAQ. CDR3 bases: TGTGCCAGCAGCTTAGTTTGGCAGGGGGAAGGCACCGGGGAGCTGTTTTTT. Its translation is CASSLVWQGEGTGELFF.

CDR3 nucleotide sequence: TGTGCCAGCAAAGGCCCTCCCGAAGCTTTCTTT. As protein: CASKGPPEAFF. The chain carries TRBV12-3 or TRBV12-4 and TRBJ1-1; the D is unclear. V was pared by 7 bases and J by 8 bases, with 11 bases between. CDR3 size: 11 residues.

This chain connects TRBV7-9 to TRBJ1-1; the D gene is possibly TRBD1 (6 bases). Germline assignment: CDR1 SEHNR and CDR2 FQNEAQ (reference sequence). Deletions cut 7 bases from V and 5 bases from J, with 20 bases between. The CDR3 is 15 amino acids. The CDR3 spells CASTYQGSGATEAFF. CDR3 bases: TGTGCCAGCACTTATCAGGGGTCTGGTGCAACTGAAGCTTTCTTT.

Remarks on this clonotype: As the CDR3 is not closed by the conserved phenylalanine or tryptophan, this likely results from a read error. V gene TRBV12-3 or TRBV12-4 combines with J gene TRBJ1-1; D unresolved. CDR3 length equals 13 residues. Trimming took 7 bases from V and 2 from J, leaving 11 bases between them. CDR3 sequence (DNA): TGTGCCAGCATCCCGGGGTATAACACTGAAGCTTTCTCT. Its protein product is CASIPGYNTEAFS.

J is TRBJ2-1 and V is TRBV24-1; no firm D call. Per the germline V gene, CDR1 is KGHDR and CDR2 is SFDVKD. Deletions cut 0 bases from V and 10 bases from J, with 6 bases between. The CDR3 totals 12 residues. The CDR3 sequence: CATSDLNGEQFF. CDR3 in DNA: TGTGCCACCAGTGATTTGAACGGCGAGCAGTTCTTC.

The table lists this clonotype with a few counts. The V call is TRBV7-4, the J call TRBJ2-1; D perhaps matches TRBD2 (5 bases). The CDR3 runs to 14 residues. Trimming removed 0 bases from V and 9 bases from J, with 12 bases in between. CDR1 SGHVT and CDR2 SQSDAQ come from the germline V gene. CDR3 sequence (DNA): TGTGCCAGCAGCTTAGCGCCCGGGGTCCCTGAGCAGTTCTTC. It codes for CASSLAPGVPEQFF.

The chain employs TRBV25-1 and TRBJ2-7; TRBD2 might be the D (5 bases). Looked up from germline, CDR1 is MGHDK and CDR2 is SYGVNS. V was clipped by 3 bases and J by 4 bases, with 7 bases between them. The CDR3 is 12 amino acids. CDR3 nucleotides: TGTGCCAGCAGTGACGGGGATTACGAGCAGTACTTC. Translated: CASSDGDYEQYF.

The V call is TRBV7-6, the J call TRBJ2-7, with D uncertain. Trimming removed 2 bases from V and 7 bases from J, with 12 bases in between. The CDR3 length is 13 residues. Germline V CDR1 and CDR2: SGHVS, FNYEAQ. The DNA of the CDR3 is TGTGCCAGCAGCTTATCGTCAGCCAGGGAGCAGTACTTC. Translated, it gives CASSLSSAREQYF.

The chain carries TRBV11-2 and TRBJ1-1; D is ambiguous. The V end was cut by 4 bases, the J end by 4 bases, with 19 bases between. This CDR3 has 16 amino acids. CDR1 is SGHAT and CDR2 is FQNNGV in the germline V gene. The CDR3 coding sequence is TGTGCCAGCAGCTCAGCTGGCTCTTCAAGGCCCACTGAAGCTTTCTTT. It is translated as CASSSAGSSRPTEAFF.

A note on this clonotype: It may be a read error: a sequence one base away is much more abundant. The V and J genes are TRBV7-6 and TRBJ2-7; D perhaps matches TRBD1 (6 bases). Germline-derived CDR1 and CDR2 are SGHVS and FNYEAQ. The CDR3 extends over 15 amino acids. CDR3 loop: CAGSLGPGQSYEQYV. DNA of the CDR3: TGTGCCGGCAGCTTAGGTCCGGGACAAAGCTACGAGCAGTACGTC.

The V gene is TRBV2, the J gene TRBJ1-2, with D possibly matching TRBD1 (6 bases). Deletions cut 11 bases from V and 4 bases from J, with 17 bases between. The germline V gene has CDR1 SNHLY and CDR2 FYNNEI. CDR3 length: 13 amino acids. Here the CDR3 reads CAALGGRAYGYTF. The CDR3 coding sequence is TGTGCCGCCCTCGGGGGGCGCGCCTATGGCTACACCTTC.

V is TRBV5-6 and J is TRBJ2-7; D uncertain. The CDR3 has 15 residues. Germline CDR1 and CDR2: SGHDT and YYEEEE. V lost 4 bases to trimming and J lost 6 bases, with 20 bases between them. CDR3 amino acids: CASSPDRVQNPEQYF. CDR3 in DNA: TGTGCCAGCAGCCCTGACCGGGTACAGAACCCCGAGCAGTACTTC.

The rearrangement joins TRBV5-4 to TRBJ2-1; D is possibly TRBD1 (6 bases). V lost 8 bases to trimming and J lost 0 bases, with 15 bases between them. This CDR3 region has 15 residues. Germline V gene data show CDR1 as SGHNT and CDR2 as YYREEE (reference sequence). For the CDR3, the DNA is TGTGCCAGAAAGGGGGTAAGGGGCTCCTACAATGAGCAGTTCTTC. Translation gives CARKGVRGSYNEQFF.

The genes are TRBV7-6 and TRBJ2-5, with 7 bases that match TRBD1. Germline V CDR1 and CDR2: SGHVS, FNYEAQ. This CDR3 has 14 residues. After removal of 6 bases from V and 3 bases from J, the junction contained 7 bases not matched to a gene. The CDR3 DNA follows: TGTGCCAGCAGACGGACCGGGACAGAAGAGACCCAGTACTTC. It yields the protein CASRRTGTEETQYF.

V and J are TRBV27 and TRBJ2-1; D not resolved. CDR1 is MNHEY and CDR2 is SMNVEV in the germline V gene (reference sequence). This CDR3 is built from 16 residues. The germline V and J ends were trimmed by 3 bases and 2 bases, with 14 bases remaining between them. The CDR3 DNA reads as TGTGCCAGCAGTTTGTGGGGAATGACCACCTACAATGAGCAGTTCTTC. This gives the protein CASSLWGMTTYNEQFF.

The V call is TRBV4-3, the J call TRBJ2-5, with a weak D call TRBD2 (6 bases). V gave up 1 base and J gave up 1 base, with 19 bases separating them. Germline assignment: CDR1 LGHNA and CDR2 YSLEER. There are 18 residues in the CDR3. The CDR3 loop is CASSQVPDDRDCQETQYF. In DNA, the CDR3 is TGCGCCAGCAGCCAAGTCCCAGACGACCGGGACTGCCAAGAGACCCAGTACTTC.